This T cell receptor (beta chain) was sequenced in a study of vaccination and CD4 T cells after COVID-19. V lost 8 bases and J 9 bases, leaving 14 bases between the germline ends. Germline V lookup: CDR1 SEHNR, CDR2 FQNEAQ (reference sequence). This CDR3 has 13 amino acids. The treatment: roughly ten-day PBMC culture with coronavirus spike peptide pools or control peptides (ViraFEST assay). These CD4+ T cells came from an unexposed donor, sampled before the COVID-19 pandemic (2011-2018). The assay that was used to sequence DNA from cultured CD4+ T cells was the Oncomine TCR Beta short-read assay. TCRdb re-derived calls from the PCR reads in MiXCR, one entry per CDR3 protein. The table lists 7,000 or so distinct CDR3 sequences, roughly 35% of them singletons. On this clonotype: Its matching antigen is unknown.

This sequence was found in a human donor in good health. The sequenced sample was CD4+ T cells from blood, cultured in vitro. The chain is built from TRBV7-9 and TRBJ1-6; D not resolved. The CDR3: CASGHEAFSPLHF. In nucleotides, the CDR3 is TGTGCCAGCGGCCATGAGGCGTTTTCACCCCTCCACTTT.